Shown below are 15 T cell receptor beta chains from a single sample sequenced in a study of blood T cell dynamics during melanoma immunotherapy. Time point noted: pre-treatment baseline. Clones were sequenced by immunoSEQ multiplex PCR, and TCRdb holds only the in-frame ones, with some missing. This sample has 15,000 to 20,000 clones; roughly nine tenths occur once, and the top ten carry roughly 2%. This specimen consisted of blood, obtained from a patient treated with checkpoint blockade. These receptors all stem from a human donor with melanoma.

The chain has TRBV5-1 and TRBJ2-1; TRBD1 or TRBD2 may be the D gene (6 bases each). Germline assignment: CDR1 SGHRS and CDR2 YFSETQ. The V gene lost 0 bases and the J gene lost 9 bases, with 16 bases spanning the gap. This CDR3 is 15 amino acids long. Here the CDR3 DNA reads TGCGCCAGCAGCTTGGTCACGGGGGCCGAAGCTGAGCAGTTCTTC. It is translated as CASSLVTGAEAEQFF.

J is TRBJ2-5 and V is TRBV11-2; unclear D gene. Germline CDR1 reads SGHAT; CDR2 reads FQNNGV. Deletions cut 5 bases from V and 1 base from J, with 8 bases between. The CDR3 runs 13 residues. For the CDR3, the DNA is TGTGCCAGCAGCCGAGAACGCCAAGAGACCCAGTACTTC. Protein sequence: CASSRERQETQYF.

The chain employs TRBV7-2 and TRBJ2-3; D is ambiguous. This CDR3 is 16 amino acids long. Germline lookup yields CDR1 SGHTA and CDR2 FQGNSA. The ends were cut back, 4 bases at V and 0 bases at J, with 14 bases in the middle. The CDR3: CASSSPPGLSTDTQYF. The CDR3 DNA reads TGTGCCAGCAGCTCGCCCCCCGGGTTAAGCACAGATACGCAGTATTTT.

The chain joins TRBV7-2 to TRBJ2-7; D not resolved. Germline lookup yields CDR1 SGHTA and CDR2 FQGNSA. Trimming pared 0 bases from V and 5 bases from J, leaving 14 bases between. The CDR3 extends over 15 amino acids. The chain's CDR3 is CASSLAARQIDEQYF. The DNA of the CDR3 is TGTGCCAGCAGCTTAGCGGCCAGACAAATCGACGAGCAGTACTTC.

This chain's CDR3 is CASSSTDTQYF. In DNA, the CDR3 is TGCGCCAGCAGCTCCACAGATACGCAGTATTTT. This rearrangement joins TRBV5-1 to TRBJ2-3, with no clear D. The V gene's germline CDR1 is SGHRS and CDR2 YFSETQ. The CDR3 sequence is 11 residues long. V dropped 3 bases and J dropped 2 bases, with 1 base sitting between them.

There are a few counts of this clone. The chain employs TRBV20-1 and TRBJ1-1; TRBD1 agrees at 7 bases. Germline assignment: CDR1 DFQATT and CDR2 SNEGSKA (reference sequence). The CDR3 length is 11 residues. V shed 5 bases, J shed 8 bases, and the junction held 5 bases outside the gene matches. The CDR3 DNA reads TGCAGTGCTGGAAAGACAGGGGAAGCTTTCTTT. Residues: CSAGKTGEAFF.

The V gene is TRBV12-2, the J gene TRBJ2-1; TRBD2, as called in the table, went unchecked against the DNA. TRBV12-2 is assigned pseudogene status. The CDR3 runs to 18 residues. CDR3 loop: CASRPKRAGGGLGNEQFF. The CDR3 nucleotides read TGTGCAAGTCGCCCAAAGCGAGCGGGAGGGGGACTAGGCAATGAGCAGTTCTTC.

This chain's CDR3 is CASTFGDSNTEAFF. The DNA for the CDR3 is TGTGCCAGCACGTTTGGGGACAGTAACACTGAAGCTTTCTTT. The chain carries TRBV2 and TRBJ1-1; 7 nucleotides agree with TRBD1. Looked up from germline, CDR1 is SNHLY and CDR2 is FYNNEI. The CDR3 has 14 amino acids. V gave up 7 bases and J gave up 2 bases; unmatched junction bases: 7.

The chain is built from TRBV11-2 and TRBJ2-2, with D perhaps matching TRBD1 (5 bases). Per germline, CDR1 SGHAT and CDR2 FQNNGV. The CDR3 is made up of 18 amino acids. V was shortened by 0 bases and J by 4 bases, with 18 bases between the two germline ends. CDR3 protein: CASSLDIRAGLLTGELFF. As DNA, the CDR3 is TGTGCCAGCAGCTTAGATATTAGGGCAGGGCTTCTCACCGGGGAGCTGTTTTTT.

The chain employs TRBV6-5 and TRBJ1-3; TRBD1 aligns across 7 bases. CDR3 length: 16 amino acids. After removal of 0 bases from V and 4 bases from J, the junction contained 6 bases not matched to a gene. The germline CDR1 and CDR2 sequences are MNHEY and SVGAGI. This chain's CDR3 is CASSYSTAGGGNTIYF. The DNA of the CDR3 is TGTGCCAGCAGTTACTCGACCGCAGGGGGAGGAAACACCATATATTTT.

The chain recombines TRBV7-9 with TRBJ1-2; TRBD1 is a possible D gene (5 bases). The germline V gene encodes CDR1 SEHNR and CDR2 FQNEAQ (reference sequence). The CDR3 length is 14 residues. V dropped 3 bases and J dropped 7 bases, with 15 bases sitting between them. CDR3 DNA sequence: TGTGCCAGCAGCTTGATTCAGGGATCGTCTGGCTACACCTTC. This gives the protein CASSLIQGSSGYTF.

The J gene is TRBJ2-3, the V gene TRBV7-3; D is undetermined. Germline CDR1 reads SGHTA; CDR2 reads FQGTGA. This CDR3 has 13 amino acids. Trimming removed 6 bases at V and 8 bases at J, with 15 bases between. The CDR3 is CASSSDWEGTQYF. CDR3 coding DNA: TGTGCCAGCAGTTCCGACTGGGAAGGTACGCAGTATTTT. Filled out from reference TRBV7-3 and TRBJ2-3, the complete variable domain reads GAGVSQTPSNKVTEKGKYVELRCDPISGHTALYWYRQSLGQGPEFLIYFQGTGAADDSGLPNDRFFAVRPEGSVSTLKIQRTERGDSAVYLCASSSDWEGTQYFGPGTRLTVL.

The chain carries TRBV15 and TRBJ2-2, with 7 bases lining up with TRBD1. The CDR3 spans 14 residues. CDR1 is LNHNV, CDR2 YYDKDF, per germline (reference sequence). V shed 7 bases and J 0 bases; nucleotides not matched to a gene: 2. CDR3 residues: CATTQGANTGELFF. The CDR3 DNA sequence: TGTGCCACCACTCAGGGGGCGAACACCGGGGAGCTGTTTTTT. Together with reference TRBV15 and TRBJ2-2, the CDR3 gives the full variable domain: DAMVIQNPRYQVTQFGKPVTLSCSQTLNHNVMYWYQQKSSQAPKLLFHYYDKDFNNEADTPDNFQSRRPNTSFCFLDIRSPGLGDTAMYLCATTQGANTGELFFGEGSRLTVL.

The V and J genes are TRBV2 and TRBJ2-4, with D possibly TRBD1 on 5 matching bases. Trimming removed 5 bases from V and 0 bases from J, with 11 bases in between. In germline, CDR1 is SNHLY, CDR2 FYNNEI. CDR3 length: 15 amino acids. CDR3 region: CASSPLQVAKNIQYF. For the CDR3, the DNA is TGTGCCAGCAGTCCCCTACAGGTAGCCAAAAACATTCAGTACTTC.

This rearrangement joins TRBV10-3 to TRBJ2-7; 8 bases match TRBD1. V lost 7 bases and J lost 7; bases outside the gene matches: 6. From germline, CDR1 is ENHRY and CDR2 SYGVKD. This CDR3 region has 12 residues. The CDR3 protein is CAIINGQGEQYF. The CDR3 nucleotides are TGTGCCATCATTAATGGACAGGGAGAGCAGTACTTC.